The rows below give T cell receptor beta chains drawn from one sample of a study of shared clonotypes between healthy human individuals. Assay: immunoSEQ multiplex PCR; the TCRdb copy retains only in-frame clones and omits some. The data contain some 690,000 clones, about 92% of them singletons. The material sequenced was memory CD8+ T cells from PBMCs. All receptors derive from a man younger than 30 in good health. Some clones in this sample may be carry-over from other donors' samples. Each CDR3 is given with its conserved first and last residue. A D gene is named only where the DNA matches it firmly. A row's size may be missing; if present it is once, few, many or a size class.

cdr3_length	v_call	j_call	d_call	clone_size	cdr3_aa	cdr3_nt
20	TRBV5-1	TRBJ2-1	TRBD2	-	CASSLVSLAGEPLAYNEQFF	TGCGCCAGCAGCTTGGTATCGCTAGCGGGAGAACCGTTGGCATACAATGAGCAGTTCTTC
17	TRBV4-3	TRBJ2-7	-	-	CASSQGPRPGAEYEQYF	TGCGCCAGCAGCCAAGGGCCCCGGCCGGGGGCAGAATACGAGCAGTACTTC
16	TRBV7-9	TRBJ2-2	-	once	CASSLVDVGVTGELFF	TGTGCCAGCAGCTTAGTTGATGTGGGGGTTACCGGGGAGCTGTTTTTT
14	TRBV9	TRBJ1-3	-	-	CASSGPGSGNTIYF	TGTGCCAGCAGCGGTCCAGGGTCTGGAAACACCATATATTTT
14	TRBV7-8	TRBJ2-7	TRBD2	-	CASSRTWDYIEQYF	TGTGCCAGCAGCCGTACATGGGACTATATCGAGCAGTACTTC
11	TRBV29-1	TRBJ1-2	TRBD1	-	CSIDRAYGYTF	TGCAGCATTGACAGGGCCTATGGCTACACCTTC
12	TRBV28	TRBJ2-1	-	-	CASSFPGVIQFF	TGTGCCAGCAGTTTTCCTGGAGTGATTCAGTTCTTC
15	TRBV9	TRBJ2-7	-	-	CASSARRDLPYEQYF	TGTGCCAGCAGCGCCCGTCGGGACCTCCCCTACGAGCAGTACTTC
14	TRBV2	TRBJ2-7	-	-	CASSERSSNYEQYF	TGTGCCAGCAGTGAACGGTCTTCAAACTACGAGCAGTACTTC
14	TRBV19	TRBJ2-7	-	-	CASRLGAGPYEQYF	TGTGCCAGTAGGTTGGGGGCTGGGCCCTACGAGCAGTACTTC
14	TRBV5-1	TRBJ1-4	-	-	CASSFLGANEKLFF	TGCGCCAGCAGCTTTTTGGGGGCTAATGAAAAACTGTTTTTT
15	TRBV7-8	TRBJ1-1	TRBD1	-	CASSFLGQGNVEAFF	TGTGCCAGCAGCTTTTTGGGACAGGGTAATGTTGAAGCTTTCTTT
19	TRBV10-1	TRBJ2-1	-	-	CASSDLGEVASPPYNEQFF	TGCGCCAGCAGTGACCTGGGGGAAGTAGCGAGCCCCCCTTACAATGAGCAGTTCTTC
16	TRBV19	TRBJ2-4	-	-	CASSPEAYIAKNIQYF	TGTGCCAGTAGTCCGGAAGCTTACATAGCCAAAAACATTCAGTACTTC
18	TRBV10-3	TRBJ2-3	-	-	CAIAGGGNRGPFPDTQYF	TGTGCCATCGCGGGAGGGGGGAACAGGGGGCCGTTCCCAGATACGCAGTATTTT
14	TRBV6-4	TRBJ2-1	-	-	CASSDGYSTNEQFF	TGTGCCAGCAGTGACGGTTACTCAACAAATGAGCAGTTCTTC
15	TRBV5-4	TRBJ2-1	TRBD1	-	CASSLIQGDNHEQFF	TGTGCCAGCAGCTTGATCCAGGGGGATAATCATGAGCAGTTCTTC
15	TRBV6-5	TRBJ1-1	-	-	CASSYPRGGGTEAFF	TGTGCCAGCAGTTATCCAAGGGGGGGAGGCACTGAAGCTTTCTTT
14	TRBV7-3	TRBJ2-1	-	-	CASSPQRGYNEQFF	TGTGCCAGCAGCCCCCAGAGAGGATACAATGAGCAGTTCTTC
13	TRBV29-1	TRBJ2-1	-	-	CSVGAQGYNEQFF	TGCAGCGTTGGCGCACAGGGTTACAATGAGCAGTTCTTC
14	TRBV7-9	TRBJ2-3	TRBD1	-	CASSVDRGPDTQYF	TGTGCCAGCAGCGTCGACAGGGGGCCAGATACGCAGTATTTT
13	TRBV28	TRBJ1-4	-	-	CASSFTESEKLFF	TGTGCCAGCAGTTTCACCGAGTCTGAAAAACTGTTTTTT
13	TRBV19	TRBJ2-1	TRBD2	-	CASSRTSRHEQFF	TGTGCCAGTAGCCGGACTAGCCGACATGAGCAGTTCTTC
13	TRBV18	TRBJ2-2	-	many	CASSTGPTGELFF	TGTGCCAGCTCAACGGGCCCCACCGGGGAGCTGTTTTTT
14	TRBV9	TRBJ2-3	-	-	CASSGPGVTDTQYF	TGTGCCAGCAGCGGTCCAGGGGTCACAGATACGCAGTATTTT
14	TRBV28	TRBJ2-1	-	-	CASSSPTLEDEQFF	TGTGCCAGCAGTTCGCCCACCCTAGAGGATGAGCAGTTCTTC
14	TRBV7-9	TRBJ1-1	-	-	CASSLSGGVTEAFF	TGTGCCAGCAGCTTATCGGGGGGCGTTACTGAAGCTTTCTTT
13	TRBV29-1	TRBJ1-2	-	-	CSVDSRQSLGYTF	TGCAGCGTTGACAGTCGACAGTCGCTTGGCTACACCTTC